Below are 20 T cell receptor beta chains sequenced from a single sample in a study of blood T cell repertoires in COVID-19. Generated by immunoSEQ multiplex PCR, the TCRdb table keeps only in-frame clones and is missing some. The sample has about 250,000 clones, under 90% seen once. Sequences were obtained from PBMCs or T cells enriched from blood (not recorded which). These receptors all come from a man aged 40-55 years who had recovered from COVID-19.

The chain combines TRBV4-1 with TRBJ1-3; D is ambiguous. The CDR3 totals 22 residues. V lost 0 bases and J 0 bases, leaving 27 bases between the germline ends. Looked up from germline, CDR1 is MGHRA and CDR2 is YSYEKL. The CDR3 sequence is CASSQDAWVYLRGSSSGNTIYF. The CDR3 DNA reads TGCGCCAGCAGCCAAGACGCCTGGGTTTACCTTCGGGGTTCATCCTCTGGAAACACCATATATTTT.

The rearrangement uses TRBV14 and TRBJ2-3; weak D call: TRBD2 (6 bases). Germline assignment: CDR1 SGHDN and CDR2 FVKESK. CDR3 length equals 15 residues. The V gene lost 2 bases and the J gene lost 3 bases, with 12 bases spanning the gap. CDR3 nucleotide sequence: TGTGCCAGCAGCCAATTAGAGACTAGGACAGATACGCAGTATTTT. It yields the protein CASSQLETRTDTQYF.

This chain connects TRBV18 to TRBJ2-5; TRBD2 agrees at 10 bases. The CDR3 is 21 amino acids. The V gene end was trimmed by 3 bases and the J gene end by 3 bases; junction bases not matched to a gene: 22. Germline V gene lookup returns CDR1 KGHSH and CDR2 LQKENI. Here the CDR3 reads CASSPEHPLSSSGSSKETQYF. The CDR3 bases are TGTGCCAGCTCACCCGAACACCCGTTATCCTCTAGCGGGAGTAGCAAAGAGACCCAGTACTTC.

The chain couples TRBV2 to TRBJ2-4; possible D gene TRBD1, 6 bases. V was shortened by 8 bases and J by 2 bases, with 16 bases between the two germline ends. Germline lookup yields CDR1 SNHLY and CDR2 FYNNEI. The CDR3 extends over 15 amino acids. CDR3: CASGPGAASKNIQYF. CDR3 coding DNA: TGTGCCAGCGGACCAGGGGCGGCGTCCAAAAACATTCAGTACTTC.

The chain couples TRBV6-1 to TRBJ2-6; 9 nucleotides match TRBD1. Looked up from germline, CDR1 is MNHNS and CDR2 is SASEGT. The trim removed 4 bases at V and 0 bases at J, leaving 7 bases unmatched. CDR3 length: 18 residues. The CDR3 coding sequence is TGTGCCAGCAGTGTAGTAGGACAGGGGAACTCTGGGGCCAACGTCCTGACTTTC. Translation gives CASSVVGQGNSGANVLTF.

The J gene is TRBJ1-1, the V gene TRBV19, with 7 bases identical to TRBD1. Per the germline V gene, CDR1 is LNHDA and CDR2 is SQIVND (reference sequence). V gave up 7 bases and J gave up 0 bases; unmatched junction bases: 5. This CDR3 is built from 14 residues. The CDR3 here is CASTAGQLNTEAFF. The CDR3 region has the DNA TGTGCCAGTACCGCGGGACAGCTGAACACTGAAGCTTTCTTT.

This rearrangement joins TRBV7-8 to TRBJ1-4; D gene uncertain. CDR3 length: 16 amino acids. Germline V lookup: CDR1 SGHVS, CDR2 FQNEAQ. The ends were cut back, 2 bases at V and 8 bases at J, with 18 bases in the middle. The CDR3 bases are TGTGCCAGCAGCTTATTAACAGTGCAGCTTGGGGAAAAACTGTTTTTT. This encodes CASSLLTVQLGEKLFF.

This clone came up once. J is TRBJ2-7 and V is TRBV7-2, with D unclear. V was pared by 3 bases and J by 2 bases, with 8 bases between. The CDR3 has 13 residues. Germline CDR1 and CDR2: SGHTA and FQGNSA. The CDR3 region is CASSLREAYEQYF. DNA of the CDR3: TGTGCCAGCAGCTTGCGAGAAGCCTACGAGCAGTACTTC. The entire variable domain, with the rest obtained from reference TRBV7-2 and TRBJ2-7, is as follows: GAGVSQSPSNKVTEKGKDVELRCDPISGHTALYWYRQSLGQGLEFLIYFQGNSAPDKSGLPSDRFSAERTGGSVSTLTIQRTQQEDSAVYLCASSLREAYEQYFGPGTRLTVT.

V and J are TRBV29-1 and TRBJ2-7; weak D call: TRBD1 (5 bases). This CDR3 is 11 amino acids long. V was shortened by 6 bases and J by 7 bases, with 13 bases between the two germline ends. The germline CDR1 and CDR2 sequences are SQVTM and ANQGSEA. The CDR3 region has the DNA TGCAGCGTCCAGACAGTCGCGGAGCAGTACTTC. As protein: CSVQTVAEQYF.

This clone has only a few counts. This chain uses TRBV3-1 (or the pseudogene TRBV3-2) with TRBJ2-7, with 11 bases aligning to TRBD2. CDR1 is LGHDT, CDR2 YNNKEL, per germline (reference sequence). CDR3 length: 15 residues. Trimming removed 4 bases from V and 3 bases from J; junction bases left unmatched: 5. As DNA, the CDR3 is TGTGCCAGCAGCCGAACTAGCGGGAGTTACTACGAGCAGTACTTC. It translates to CASSRTSGSYYEQYF.

The chain recombines TRBV5-5 with TRBJ2-1, with D hard to call. The length of the CDR3 is 15 residues. Trimming shortened V by 0 bases and J by 3 bases, and 10 bases separated the two germline ends. Per germline, CDR1 SGHKS and CDR2 YYEKEE (reference sequence). DNA of the CDR3: TGTGCCAGCAGCTTGGCCCCACAGTTCTACAATGAGCAGTTCTTC. It yields the protein CASSLAPQFYNEQFF.

This clone has a single count. The chain carries TRBV5-1 and TRBJ2-1, with TRBD2 matching 10 bases. This CDR3 has 17 amino acids. Germline loops: CDR1 SGHRS, CDR2 YFSETQ. Losses at the gene ends were 0 bases for V and 4 bases for J; bases not matched to a gene: 7. The chain's CDR3 is CASSLASSGSLYNEQFF. The CDR3 DNA reads as TGCGCCAGCAGCTTGGCGTCTAGCGGGAGTCTTTACAATGAGCAGTTCTTC.

V usage is TRBV5-1 and J usage is TRBJ2-1; 10 bases match TRBD1. The V gene end was trimmed by 4 bases and the J gene end by 7 bases; junction bases not matched to a gene: 5. Germline loops: CDR1 SGHRS, CDR2 YFSETQ. This CDR3 has 14 amino acids. CDR3 residues: CASSTTGGSNEQFF. CDR3 nucleotides: TGCGCCAGCAGCACGACAGGGGGCTCGAATGAGCAGTTCTTC.

The rearrangement joins TRBV3-1 (or the pseudogene TRBV3-2) to TRBJ1-1; D perhaps matches TRBD1 (5 bases). V was pared by 2 bases and J by 0 bases, with 10 bases between. Germline CDR1 is LGHDT and CDR2 is YNNKEL (reference sequence). The CDR3 runs 15 residues. For the CDR3, the DNA is TGTGCCAGCAGCCAACCGGGGGTCGTGAACACTGAAGCTTTCTTT. It is translated as CASSQPGVVNTEAFF.

V is TRBV7-3 and J is TRBJ1-1; D ambiguous. Germline values: CDR1 SGHTA, CDR2 FQGTGA. Trimming shortened V by 3 bases and J by 1 base, and 9 bases separated the two germline ends. This CDR3 has 14 residues. Here the CDR3 DNA reads TGTGCCAGCAGCTTGGGCCACTCGAACACTGAAGCTTTCTTT. This translates into CASSLGHSNTEAFF.

V usage is TRBV6-5 and J usage is TRBJ1-2; weak D call: TRBD1 (5 bases). The CDR3 loop spans 12 amino acids. Between the trimmed V and J ends, which lost 6 bases and 4 bases, there was a span of 9 bases. The germline V gene has CDR1 MNHEY and CDR2 SVGAGI. This CDR3 is CASSQQGYGYTF. Written as DNA, the CDR3 is TGTGCCAGCAGCCAGCAGGGCTATGGCTACACCTTC.

This clone was detected once. The rearrangement uses TRBV7-7 and TRBJ2-1; D remains ambiguous. Germline values: CDR1 SSHAT, CDR2 FNYEAQ (reference sequence). The V end lost 2 bases, the J end lost 5 bases, and 7 bases lay between the germline ends. This CDR3 is 13 amino acids long. CDR3: CASSLSANNEQFF. DNA of the CDR3: TGTGCCAGCAGCTTATCAGCGAACAATGAGCAGTTCTTC.

The chain employs TRBV5-1 and TRBJ2-1, with TRBD2 identical over 8 bases. The CDR3 contains 18 residues. In germline, CDR1 is SGHRS, CDR2 YFSETQ. V trimming: 0 bases; J trimming: 0 bases; junction bases outside the gene matches: 8. The CDR3 sequence: CASSLDGRAESSYNEQFF. In DNA, the CDR3 is TGCGCCAGCAGCTTGGACGGGAGGGCCGAGAGCTCCTACAATGAGCAGTTCTTC.

CDR3 nucleotide sequence: TGTGCCAGCAGCCAATATGTGGGGGGGACTTCCGATGGCTACACCTTC. This encodes CASSQYVGGTSDGYTF. This chain connects TRBV4-2 to TRBJ1-2, with D tentatively TRBD1 (5 bases). V was pared by 2 bases and J by 6 bases, with 19 bases between. Germline V lookup: CDR1 LGHNA, CDR2 YNFKEQ. This CDR3 spans 16 amino acids.

In this sample, this clone turned up once. The rearrangement joins TRBV4-2 to TRBJ1-4; 7 nucleotides line up with TRBD1. The CDR3 length is 15 residues. V shed 3 bases, J shed 2 bases, and the junction held 3 bases outside the gene matches. Germline-derived CDR1 and CDR2 are LGHNA and YNFKEQ. The CDR3 DNA reads as TGTGCCAGCAGCCAGACAGGGTTTACTAATGAAAAACTGTTTTTT. Translating gives CASSQTGFTNEKLFF.